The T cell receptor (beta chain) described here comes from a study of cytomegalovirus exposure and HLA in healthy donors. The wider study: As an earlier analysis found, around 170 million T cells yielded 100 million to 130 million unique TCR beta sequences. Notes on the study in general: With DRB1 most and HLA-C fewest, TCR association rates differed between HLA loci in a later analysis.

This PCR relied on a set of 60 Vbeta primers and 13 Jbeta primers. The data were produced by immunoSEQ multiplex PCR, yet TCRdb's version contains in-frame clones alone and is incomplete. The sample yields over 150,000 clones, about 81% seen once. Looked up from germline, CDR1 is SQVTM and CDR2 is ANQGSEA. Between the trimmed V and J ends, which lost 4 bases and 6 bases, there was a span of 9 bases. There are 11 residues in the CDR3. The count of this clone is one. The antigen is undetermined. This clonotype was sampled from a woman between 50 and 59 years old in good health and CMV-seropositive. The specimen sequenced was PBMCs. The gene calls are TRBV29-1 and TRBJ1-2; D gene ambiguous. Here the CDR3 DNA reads TGCAGCGTTGCCCAGAATGATGGCTACACCTTC. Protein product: CSVAQNDGYTF.